This T cell receptor beta chain was sequenced for a study of blood T cell repertoires in COVID-19. Per germline, CDR1 MGHDK and CDR2 SYGVNS. The CDR3 covers 14 residues. Trimming took 6 bases from V and 1 from J, leaving 11 bases between them. As originally analysed: By means of reference gene primer amplification, nucleated cell counts were estimated. Generated by immunoSEQ multiplex PCR, the TCRdb table keeps only in-frame clones and is missing some. V and J calls and clone size are given by that table; D and trimming were obtained from the DNA. The sample comprises roughly 250,000 clones, about 87% of which are singletons, and around 1.2% rests with the top ten.

This sequence joins TRBV25-1 and TRBJ2-3; no reliable D call. This sequence originates from a woman aged 40 to 49 with acute COVID-19. The sequenced sample was PBMCs or T cells enriched from blood (not recorded which). Written as DNA, the CDR3 is TGTGCCAGCAGCAGAAACCGGGGCACAGATACGCAGTATTTT. This gives the protein CASSRNRGTDTQYF. Complete variable domain (other parts from reference TRBV25-1 and TRBJ2-3): EADIYQTPRYLVIGTGKKITLECSQTMGHDKMYWYQQDPGMELHLIHYSYGVNSTEKGDLSSESTVSRIRTEHFPLTLESARPSHTSQYLCASSRNRGTDTQYFGPGTRLTVL.